This T cell receptor beta chain was captured by sequencing in a study of T cell responses to AZD1222 COVID-19 vaccine. As for the study in general: Second-dose intervals of approximately 4 or approximately 12 weeks were pooled.

A note on this clone: Its target is not known.

V was shortened by 5 bases and J by 2 bases, with 10 bases between the two germline ends. This CDR3 is 14 amino acids long. Germline V lookup: CDR1 KGHSH, CDR2 LQKENI. Using immunoSEQ multiplex PCR, the repertoire was profiled, and TCRdb retains in-frame clones only, with some absent. In the table there are 150,000 to 200,000 clones, roughly 93% of which are singletons. Broader study findings: Nearly half of the spike-specific TCRs reportedly recognize variant regions that carry no mutations. It was only after the peak T cell response that any repertoires were sampled. Donors, mostly white British, included more females; clonal diversity was possibly underestimated.

This receptor was identified in an adult in good health. The sequenced sample was peripheral blood, obtained on day 0 of AZD1222 vaccination. The chain recombines TRBV18 with TRBJ1-5; D may be TRBD1 (5 bases). For the CDR3, the DNA is TGTGCCAGCTCAACAACGGGGGGCAATCAGCCCCAGCATTTT. Amino acids: CASSTTGGNQPQHF.